Presented here are 14 T cell receptor beta chains from one specimen sequenced in a study of response to subunit inactivated influenza vaccine. TCRdb re-analysed the RT-PCR reads in MiXCR, keeping a single row per CDR3 protein. The sample holds around 200,000 distinct CDR3 sequences, around 8.8% seen once. Sequencing was performed on non-naive T cells sorted from PBMCs, taken on the day of vaccination. These receptors came from a man in his fifties who received an inactivated influenza vaccine.

The chain links TRBV5-6 to TRBJ1-5; TRBD1 might be the D (5 bases). The V and J ends lost 4 bases and 2 bases respectively, with 13 bases between them. The CDR3 is 15 amino acids. Germline loops: CDR1 SGHDT, CDR2 YYEEEE. Here the CDR3 DNA reads TGTGCCAGCAGCCAGGGAGGGTTTGGCAATCAGCCCCAGCATTTT. This encodes CASSQGGFGNQPQHF. The full variable domain, in which reference TRBV5-6 and TRBJ1-5 provide the parts outside the CDR3, is DAGVTQSPTHLIKTRGQQVTLRCSPKSGHDTVSWYQQALGQGPQFIFQYYEEEERQRGNFPDRFSGHQFPNYSSELNVNALLLGDSALYLCASSQGGFGNQPQHFGDGTRLSIL.

This clonotype was seen at least ten times. J is TRBJ2-1 and V is TRBV12-3 or TRBV12-4; 9 bases fit TRBD2. Trimming removed 1 base from V and 4 bases from J; junction bases left unmatched: 2. The CDR3 length is 15 residues. The CDR3, as DNA: TGTGCCAGCAGTTTAGGGCTAGCGGGGTACAATGAGCAGTTCTTC. This encodes CASSLGLAGYNEQFF.

This clonotype appeared many times. The chain uses TRBV12-3 or TRBV12-4 and TRBJ1-2; 7 positions match TRBD1. With V trimmed by 1 base and J by 4 bases, 0 bases remained unmatched. The CDR3 consists of 13 residues. The CDR3 here is CASSLGTGYGYTF. In DNA, the CDR3 is TGTGCCAGCAGTTTAGGGACAGGCTATGGCTACACCTTC.

The V gene is TRBV28, the J gene TRBJ2-6; D is ambiguous. The CDR3 is made up of 18 amino acids. V was cut by 7 bases and J by 0 bases, with 19 bases left in between. From germline, CDR1 is MDHEN and CDR2 SYDVKM. DNA for the CDR3: TGTGCCAGCAAAGCCCCAATGGGCTCAACCTCTGGGGCCAACGTCCTGACTTTC. This sequence encodes CASKAPMGSTSGANVLTF.

This clonotype was counted between two and nine times. V and J are TRBV5-6 and TRBJ2-7; D unclear. Germline lookup yields CDR1 SGHDT and CDR2 YYEEEE. The V end was cut by 3 bases, the J end by 5 bases, with 9 bases between. This CDR3 region has 12 residues. CDR3 coding DNA: TGTGCCAGCAGCTCGACAACTCACGAGCAGTACTTC. The encoded protein is CASSSTTHEQYF.

This clonotype was observed many times. The chain joins TRBV7-9 to TRBJ2-1; D not certain. Per the germline V gene, CDR1 is SEHNR and CDR2 is FQNEAQ (reference sequence). The CDR3 has 15 residues. V was clipped by 5 bases and J by 0 bases, with 11 bases between them. The CDR3 nucleotides are TGTGCCAGCAGCGCCACCTCAATCTCCTACAATGAGCAGTTCTTC. Translation: CASSATSISYNEQFF.

This clonotype has at least ten counts. This sequence joins TRBV10-3 and TRBJ2-3; the match to TRBD2 covers 13 bases. Germline CDR1 is ENHRY and CDR2 is SYGVKD. The CDR3 sequence is 16 residues long. Trimming cost V 4 bases and J 0 bases; bases outside gene matches: 1. The CDR3 spells CAISGGLAGSTDTQYF. CDR3 DNA sequence: TGTGCCATCAGTGGGGGACTAGCGGGGAGCACAGATACGCAGTATTTT.

This clonotype was picked up a small number of times. The chain uses TRBV5-1 and TRBJ2-5; 8 bases fit TRBD2. Germline lookup yields CDR1 SGHRS and CDR2 YFSETQ. This CDR3 region has 15 residues. Losses at the gene ends were 4 bases for V and 1 base for J; bases not matched to a gene: 6. CDR3 nucleotides: TGCGCCAGCAGCCAGGGTACTAGCGGCCAAGAGACCCAGTACTTC. Protein product: CASSQGTSGQETQYF.

At least ten counts were recorded for this clonotype. The rearrangement links TRBV6-2 or TRBV6-3 to TRBJ2-7; 8 nucleotides match TRBD2. The CDR3 is 14 amino acids. From germline, CDR1 is MNHEY and CDR2 SVGEGT. The V and J ends lost 2 bases and 5 bases, in that order; junction bases with no gene match: 5. For the CDR3, the DNA is TGTGCCAGCAGTTACCGAGCGGGGGCCCACGAGCAGTACTTC. Its protein is CASSYRAGAHEQYF.

The table lists this clonotype with many counts. The CDR3 nucleotides are TGTGCCAGCAGTGAGACAGGGACCAAAAACATTCAGTACTTC. Residues: CASSETGTKNIQYF. This chain connects TRBV2 to TRBJ2-4; 7 positions match TRBD1. J lost 2 bases, V lost 3 bases, and 1 base had no gene match. The CDR3 has 14 amino acids. From germline, CDR1 is SNHLY and CDR2 FYNNEI. The full variable domain, rest sourced from reference TRBV2 and TRBJ2-4, is EPEVTQTPSHQVTQMGQEVILRCVPISNHLYFYWYRQILGQKVEFLVSFYNNEISEKSEIFDDQFSVERPDGSNFTLKIRSTKLEDSAMYFCASSETGTKNIQYFGAGTRLSVL.

This clonotype was counted at least ten times. This chain links TRBV4-3 with TRBJ1-2; 12 bases agree with TRBD1. The CDR3 runs to 15 residues. Germline CDR1 is LGHNA and CDR2 is YSLEER. J gave up 8 bases and V 2 bases, and 6 bases lay outside the gene matches. Here the CDR3 DNA reads TGCGCCAGCAGCCAAACGGGACAGGGGGCGTGGGGCTACACCTTC. Translation gives CASSQTGQGAWGYTF.

This clonotype came up many times. The chain has TRBV11-2 and TRBJ2-3; D not resolved. The germline gives CDR1 SGHAT, CDR2 FQNNGV. CDR3 length: 11 amino acids. V shed 8 bases and J shed 1 base, with 4 bases lying between them. CDR3 sequence reads: CASRRTDTQYF. CDR3 DNA sequence: TGTGCCAGCCGACGCACAGATACGCAGTATTTT.

This clonotype occurred many times. The chain has TRBV6-1 and TRBJ2-7; D is tentatively TRBD1 or TRBD2 (6 bases each). There are 13 residues in the CDR3. V dropped 6 bases and J dropped 2 bases, with 11 bases sitting between them. CDR1 MNHNS and CDR2 SASEGT come from the germline V gene. Written as DNA, the CDR3 is TGTGCCAGCAGCCGGGGGCCGACCTACGAGCAGTACTTC. Protein product: CASSRGPTYEQYF.

In its sample, this clonotype was seen many times. The genes are TRBV29-1 and TRBJ1-6; possible D gene TRBD1, 6 bases. V shed 3 bases and J shed 9 bases, with 12 bases lying between them. Germline V CDR1 and CDR2: SQVTM, ANQGSEA. The CDR3 has 13 residues. The CDR3 region has the DNA TGCAGCGTTGATACAGGGCCGGGTTCACCCCTCCACTTT. It specifies CSVDTGPGSPLHF.